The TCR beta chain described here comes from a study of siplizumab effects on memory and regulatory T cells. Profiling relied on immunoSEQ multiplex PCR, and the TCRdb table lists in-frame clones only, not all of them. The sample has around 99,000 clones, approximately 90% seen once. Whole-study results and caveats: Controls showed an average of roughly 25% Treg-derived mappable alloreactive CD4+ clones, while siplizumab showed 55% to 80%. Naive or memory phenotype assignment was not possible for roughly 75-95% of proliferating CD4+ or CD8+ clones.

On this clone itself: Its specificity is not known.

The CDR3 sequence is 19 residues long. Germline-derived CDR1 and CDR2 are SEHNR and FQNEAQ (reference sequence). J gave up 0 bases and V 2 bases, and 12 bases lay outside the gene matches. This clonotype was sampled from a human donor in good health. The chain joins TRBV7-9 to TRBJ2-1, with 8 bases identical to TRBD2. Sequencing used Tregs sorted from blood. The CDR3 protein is CASSLRAGAPLDSYNEQFF. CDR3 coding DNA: TGTGCCAGCAGCTTACGAGCGGGAGCCCCCCTCGACTCCTACAATGAGCAGTTCTTC. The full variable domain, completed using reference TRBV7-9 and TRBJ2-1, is DTGVSQNPRHKITKRGQNVTFRCDPISEHNRLYWYRQTLGQGPEFLTYFQNEAQLEKSRLLSDRFSAERPKGSFSTLEIQRTEQGDSAMYLCASSLRAGAPLDSYNEQFFGPGTRLTVL.